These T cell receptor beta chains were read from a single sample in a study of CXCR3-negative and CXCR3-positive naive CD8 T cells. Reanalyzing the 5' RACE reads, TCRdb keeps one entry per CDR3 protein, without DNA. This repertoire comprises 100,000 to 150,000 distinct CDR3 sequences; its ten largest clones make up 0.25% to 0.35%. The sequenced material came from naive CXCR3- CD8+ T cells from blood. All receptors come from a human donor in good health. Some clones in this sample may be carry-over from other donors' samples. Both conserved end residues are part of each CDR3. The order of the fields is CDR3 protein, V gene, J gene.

CASSLSPNTDTQYF,TRBV7-3,TRBJ2-3
CASIASGANVLTF,TRBV25-1,TRBJ2-6
CASSFGTGGYYEQYF,TRBV5-1,TRBJ2-7
CASSLTGAVGTYEQYF,TRBV7-9,TRBJ2-7
CASSLPGQHIENEQFF,TRBV13,TRBJ2-1
CASSYSISNYEQFF,TRBV6-5,TRBJ2-1
CASSDRVLDTGELFF,TRBV25-1,TRBJ2-2
CASSSGLVGSYEQYF,TRBV5-4,TRBJ2-7
CASSLGPTYSYEQYF,TRBV7-2,TRBJ2-7
CSVEDLMSSGTGELFF,TRBV29-1,TRBJ2-2
CSVHRTSGRPEQYF,TRBV29-1,TRBJ2-7
CASSFVYNEQFF,TRBV12-3/TRBV12-4,TRBJ2-1
CSVEGGVKKQFF,TRBV29-1,TRBJ2-1
CASSELSRGFPMNTEAFF,TRBV6-1,TRBJ1-1
CASSATGTSNEQFF,TRBV7-9,TRBJ2-1
CASSRPPSLYRNEKLFF,TRBV7-2,TRBJ1-4
CASSLQISGANVLTF,TRBV6-5,TRBJ2-6
CSVDDFPQTQYF,TRBV29-1,TRBJ2-5
CSVEEGGPGGSYNEQFF,TRBV29-1,TRBJ2-1
CASSLVPEGNTEAFF,TRBV5-1,TRBJ1-1
CANRAANTEAFF,TRBV2,TRBJ1-1
CASSRTAVNTEAYF,TRBV7-8,TRBJ1-1
CASSYSGGGGEQFF,TRBV5-4,TRBJ2-1
CATPGQGADEQYF,TRBV2,TRBJ2-7
CSVYSPGQGLNTEAFF,TRBV29-1,TRBJ1-1
CASSLSGEEVEAFF,TRBV7-2,TRBJ1-1
CASSRTGGRTSYEQYF,TRBV7-9,TRBJ2-7
CATSGDRGEWGQETQYF,TRBV15,TRBJ2-5
CASRQTSNTEAFF,TRBV7-9,TRBJ1-1
CASSLAGGMDEQFF,TRBV5-1,TRBJ2-1
CASSSVAGSYEQYF,TRBV6-2/TRBV6-3,TRBJ2-7
CASREAFTSYNEQFF,TRBV7-8,TRBJ2-1
CSAAGPNTGELFF,TRBV20-1,TRBJ2-2
CASSSGQGFSPLHF,TRBV27,TRBJ1-6
CASSPLTGGLVGNHEQYF,TRBV7-9,TRBJ2-7
CASSQDSPGSYNEQFF,TRBV4-1,TRBJ2-1
CATSAPGLQGELFF,TRBV24-1,TRBJ2-2
CASSSYRGDTQYF,TRBV11-2,TRBJ2-3
CSVIAGSYEQYF,TRBV29-1,TRBJ2-7
CASSGLPSSYNEQFF,TRBV2,TRBJ2-1
CASSFPAGGGYEQYF,TRBV28,TRBJ2-7
CASSLIPGGLNIQYF,TRBV7-9,TRBJ2-4
CASSLGRDAYEQYF,TRBV12-3/TRBV12-4,TRBJ2-7
CATSRDSRRQGHSYEQYF,TRBV15,TRBJ2-7
CASSLLGGHNEQFF,TRBV27,TRBJ2-1
CASSPGSNTEAFF,TRBV7-9,TRBJ1-1
CASSLGLAGDEQYF,TRBV7-6,TRBJ2-7
CASSQWTSGGSDNEQFF,TRBV23-1,TRBJ2-1
CACSFLGTGELFF,TRBV7-6,TRBJ2-2
CASSFEVDYEQYF,TRBV7-2,TRBJ2-7
CASSLWGRYEQYF,TRBV28,TRBJ2-7
CSATQGGETEAFF,TRBV29-1,TRBJ1-1
CSVVGGGPTDTQYF,TRBV29-1,TRBJ2-3
CASLRRPGQGKDDKIF,TRBV15,TRBJ2-1
CSVEEGRPYEQYF,TRBV29-1,TRBJ2-7
CASSSHGQGEAEAFF,TRBV12-3/TRBV12-4,TRBJ1-1
CATSRATGEPFF,TRBV15,TRBJ2-2